The T cell receptor (beta chain) described here comes from a study of T cell responses to AZD1222 COVID-19 vaccine. Regarding the study as a whole: Clonal diversity was possibly underestimated, and the donors were mostly white British, with more females.

This clone was seen a single time. Its cognate antigen is unknown. Only in-frame clones appear in the TCRdb table, and some are missing; sequencing was by immunoSEQ multiplex PCR. The sample yields 100,000 to 150,000 clones, roughly 91% seen once. CDR3 size: 15 residues. After removal of 1 base from V and 7 bases from J, the junction contained 4 bases not matched to a gene. The germline V gene encodes CDR1 SGHTA and CDR2 FQGNSA. The sample here was peripheral blood, taken on day 0 of AZD1222 vaccination. This TCR derives from an adult in good health. The chain combines TRBV7-2 with TRBJ2-1; TRBD2 matches at 10 bases. The CDR3 DNA sequence: TGTGCCAGCAGCTTAGGTGATAGCGGGGGGAATGAGCAGTTCTTC. Translated: CASSLGDSGGNEQFF.